What follows are 30 T cell receptor beta chains derived from one specimen sequenced in a study of T-cell memory formation after mild COVID-19. One entry per CDR3 protein, called by TCRdb with MiXCR from the 5' RACE reads. The sample has about 270,000 distinct CDR3 sequences; roughly 18% are singletons. Material: PBMCs or a T cell subset sorted from them (not recorded which). These receptors were collected from a man between 18 and 35 years old who had mild COVID-19 (a few samples of this study predate the infection). Cell type and time point are not known.

The chain combines TRBV4-1 with TRBJ1-4, with TRBD1 identical over 8 bases. V was pared by 0 bases and J by 7 bases, with 4 bases of the junction left unmatched. The germline CDR1 and CDR2 sequences are MGHRA and YSYEKL. This CDR3 has 15 residues. CDR3 nucleotide sequence: TGCGCCAGCAGCCAAGACGCAGGGGGCGGTGAAAAACTGTTTTTT. Amino acids: CASSQDAGGGEKLFF.

The chain recombines TRBV5-8 with TRBJ2-1, with D possibly TRBD1 on 6 matching bases. The CDR3 contains 14 residues. Germline V lookup: CDR1 SGHTS, CDR2 YDEGEE. Trimming left V 4 bases short and J 7 bases short, with 15 bases between. The CDR3 region has the DNA TGTGCCAGCAGCATTCGGACAGTAAGAAATGAGCAGTTCTTC. Protein product: CASSIRTVRNEQFF.

This clonotype was observed a handful of times. The gene calls are TRBV6-2 or TRBV6-3 and TRBJ2-7; TRBD2 agrees at 7 bases. V was pared by 8 bases and J by 4 bases, with 11 bases of the junction left unmatched. This CDR3 is 14 amino acids long. Germline CDR1 MNHEY, CDR2 SVGEGT. CDR3 loop: CASGPLGGRYEQYF. The CDR3 bases are TGTGCCAGCGGACCACTTGGCGGGAGATACGAGCAGTACTTC.

This clonotype was seen only a few times. This chain connects TRBV7-2 to TRBJ1-4, with a weak D call TRBD1 (6 bases). Germline CDR1 SGHTA, CDR2 FQGNSA. The CDR3 length is 18 residues. V shed 2 bases and J shed 7 bases, with 23 bases lying between them. The CDR3 region is CASSLYGAAGVRFEKLFF. The CDR3 region has the DNA TGTGCCAGCAGCTTATACGGGGCGGCAGGGGTGCGATTTGAAAAACTGTTTTTT. The full variable domain, rest sourced from reference TRBV7-2 and TRBJ1-4, is GAGVSQSPSNKVTEKGKDVELRCDPISGHTALYWYRQSLGQGLEFLIYFQGNSAPDKSGLPSDRFSAERTGGSVSTLTIQRTQQEDSAVYLCASSLYGAAGVRFEKLFFGSGTQLSVL.

The chain is built from TRBV18 and TRBJ1-4; maybe TRBD1 (5 bases). The CDR3 covers 17 residues. Germline V lookup: CDR1 KGHSH, CDR2 LQKENI. V lost 5 bases and J lost 7, with 23 bases in between. The CDR3 DNA is TGTGCCAGCTCATCTAACCTCAACCGGGCCCAGGGTGAAAAACTGTTTTTT. This sequence encodes CASSSNLNRAQGEKLFF.

The chain combines TRBV28 with TRBJ2-3; 8 bases are shared with TRBD2. The CDR3 is made up of 17 amino acids. Germline loops: CDR1 MDHEN, CDR2 SYDVKM. V was clipped by 5 bases and J by 0 bases; unmatched bases: 10. The chain's CDR3 is CASSPLPAGGSTDTQYF. The CDR3 DNA reads as TGTGCCAGCAGTCCCCTCCCCGCGGGGGGCAGCACAGATACGCAGTATTTT.

The V and J genes are TRBV20-1 and TRBJ2-3; perhaps TRBD1 as D (6 bases). The CDR3 spans 13 residues. V was trimmed by 5 bases and J by 3 bases, leaving 12 bases between them. Germline CDR1 is DFQATT and CDR2 is SNEGSKA (reference sequence). DNA of the CDR3: TGCAGTGCTGGGACACCTGGGACAGATACGCAGTATTTT. This gives the protein CSAGTPGTDTQYF.

This clonotype showed up just once. This sequence joins TRBV5-1 and TRBJ1-1; D might be TRBD1 (6 bases). Trimming took 6 bases from V and 12 from J, leaving 12 bases between them. CDR1 SGHRS and CDR2 YFSETQ come from the germline V gene. The CDR3 is 10 residues long. The CDR3 spells CASKGDGPFF. CDR3 bases: TGCGCCAGCAAGGGGGACGGGCCTTTCTTT.

This rearrangement joins TRBV5-1 to TRBJ2-3; D possibly corresponds to TRBD1 (6 bases). The V end was cut by 4 bases, the J end by 6 bases, with 9 bases between. The CDR3 is 12 amino acids. In germline, CDR1 is SGHRS, CDR2 YFSETQ. CDR3 DNA sequence: TGCGCCAGCAGCCACAGGGTTGATACGCAGTATTTT. Protein product: CASSHRVDTQYF.

This clonotype was picked up a small number of times. This chain links TRBV11-2 with TRBJ2-2, with D perhaps given as TRBD1 or TRBD2 (5 bases each). This CDR3 contains 15 residues. V was clipped by 2 bases and J by 5 bases, with 12 bases between them. CDR1 and CDR2 (germline): SGHAT, FQNNGV. In DNA, the CDR3 is TGTGCCAGCAGCTTATTCCGGGGACGGACCGGGGAGCTGTTTTTT. Amino acid sequence: CASSLFRGRTGELFF. Full variable domain (outside the CDR3, taken from reference TRBV11-2 and TRBJ2-2): EAGVAQSPRYKIIEKRQSVAFWCNPISGHATLYWYQQILGQGPKLLIQFQNNGVVDDSQLPKDRFSAERLKGVDSTLKIQPAKLEDSAVYLCASSLFRGRTGELFFGEGSRLTVL.

The chain uses TRBV24-1 and TRBJ2-1; D ambiguous. Trimming left V 3 bases short and J 5 bases short, with 10 bases between. The length of the CDR3 is 14 residues. Germline V lookup: CDR1 KGHDR, CDR2 SFDVKD. CDR3 DNA sequence: TGTGCCACCAGTGATCCCCGGCCGAACAATGAGCAGTTCTTC. This sequence encodes CATSDPRPNNEQFF.

The chain carries TRBV3-1 and TRBJ1-2, with D maybe TRBD1 (5 bases). This CDR3 region has 14 residues. Germline CDR1 and CDR2: LGHDT and YNNKEL (reference sequence). V lost 4 bases, J lost 6 bases, and 15 bases lay in between. CDR3 region: CASSRTGGDHGYTF. DNA of the CDR3: TGTGCCAGCAGCCGTACGGGGGGTGATCATGGCTACACCTTC.

This clonotype was picked up many times. The genes are TRBV5-1 and TRBJ2-3; 12 nucleotides line up with TRBD2. V gave up 4 bases and J gave up 1 base; unmatched junction bases: 4. The CDR3 has 16 amino acids. Germline V CDR1 and CDR2: SGHRS, YFSETQ. The CDR3 DNA reads TGCGCCAGCAGCCCTAGCGGGGGGGCCGGCACAGATACGCAGTATTTT. Translating it yields CASSPSGGAGTDTQYF.

The V call is TRBV9, the J call TRBJ2-1; D unclear. V lost 3 bases to trimming and J lost 2 bases, with 15 bases between them. This CDR3 comprises 16 residues. CDR1 is SGDLS, CDR2 YYNGEE, per germline. The CDR3: CASSASGTAAYNEQFF. The CDR3 region has the DNA TGTGCCAGCAGCGCCTCCGGAACAGCAGCCTACAATGAGCAGTTCTTC.

The rearrangement joins TRBV2 to TRBJ2-7; D is ambiguous. Germline V lookup: CDR1 SNHLY, CDR2 FYNNEI. CDR3 size: 12 residues. Between the trimmed V and J ends, which lost 6 bases and 0 bases, there was a span of 6 bases. CDR3 loop: CASRWNSYEQYF. The CDR3 coding sequence is TGTGCCAGCAGATGGAACTCCTACGAGCAGTACTTC.

The J gene is TRBJ1-1, the V gene TRBV7-2, with a weak D call TRBD1 (5 bases). The CDR3 is made up of 14 amino acids. Between the trimmed V and J ends, which lost 6 bases and 7 bases, there was a span of 18 bases. Germline V gene data show CDR1 as SGHTA and CDR2 as FQGNSA. The CDR3 nucleotides are TGTGCCAGCAGAAATCCGGGACCGGGGTTTGAAGCTTTCTTT. Its protein is CASRNPGPGFEAFF.

This chain links TRBV7-2 with TRBJ1-5; no firm D call. Germline CDR1 reads SGHTA; CDR2 reads FQGNSA. V was pared by 5 bases and J by 1 base, with 12 bases between. The CDR3 extends over 15 amino acids. CDR3 in amino acids: CASSTRLGSNQPQHF. CDR3 nucleotides: TGTGCCAGCAGCACCCGTCTGGGGAGCAATCAGCCCCAGCATTTT.

This clonotype occurred a few times. The chain uses TRBV20-1 and TRBJ2-5, with D tentatively TRBD1 or TRBD2 (6 bases each). Germline CDR1 and CDR2: DFQATT and SNEGSKA (reference sequence). This CDR3 comprises 15 residues. Trimming took off 6 bases at V and 5 bases at J, with 22 bases between the two ends. The CDR3, as DNA: TGCAGTGCGAGGTACCCCTGGGGGGCTCGGGAGACCCAGTACTTC. It is translated as CSARYPWGARETQYF.

The V gene is TRBV9, the J gene TRBJ2-1; a possible D gene is TRBD2 (6 bases). CDR1 is SGDLS and CDR2 is YYNGEE in the germline V gene. Trimming took 3 bases from V and 4 from J, leaving 11 bases between them. The CDR3 is 14 amino acids. CDR3 amino acids: CASSDGTLYNEQFF. The CDR3 DNA reads as TGTGCCAGCAGCGACGGGACTCTATACAATGAGCAGTTCTTC.

The chain links TRBV20-1 to TRBJ1-5, with D possibly being TRBD1 (6 bases). The CDR3 totals 15 residues. The V gene's germline CDR1 is DFQATT and CDR2 SNEGSKA (reference sequence). The V gene lost 3 bases and the J gene lost 4 bases, with 16 bases spanning the gap. This CDR3 reads CSARGFGTQNQPQHF. The CDR3 DNA follows: TGCAGTGCTAGGGGATTCGGGACACAGAATCAGCCCCAGCATTTT.

This clonotype was observed a few times. The chain couples TRBV4-2 to TRBJ2-7, with D perhaps matching TRBD2 (6 bases). The germline V and J ends were trimmed by 0 bases and 3 bases, with 12 bases remaining between them. Germline V gene lookup returns CDR1 LGHNA and CDR2 YNFKEQ. The CDR3 extends over 15 amino acids. For the CDR3, the DNA is TGTGCCAGCAGCCAAGATCCGGTGGGGGGCTACGAGCAGTACTTC. As protein: CASSQDPVGGYEQYF.

This clonotype has a single count. V usage is TRBV5-1 and J usage is TRBJ1-6; a weak D match, TRBD1 (5 bases). V was pared by 5 bases and J by 0 bases, with 9 bases between. This CDR3 spans 15 amino acids. Germline CDR1 reads SGHRS; CDR2 reads YFSETQ. The chain's CDR3 is CASRPGSSYNSPLHF. In nucleotides, the CDR3 is TGCGCCAGCAGGCCAGGGAGCTCCTATAATTCACCCCTCCACTTT.

V usage is TRBV5-1 and J usage is TRBJ2-1; 8 bases fit TRBD2. This CDR3 spans 17 amino acids. Per germline, CDR1 SGHRS and CDR2 YFSETQ. Losses at the gene ends were 0 bases for V and 2 bases for J; bases not matched to a gene: 7. This chain's CDR3 is CASSLGVGGGTYNEQFF. The CDR3 DNA reads as TGCGCCAGCAGCTTGGGGGTCGGCGGGGGGACCTACAATGAGCAGTTCTTC.

This clonotype was seen many times. For the CDR3, the DNA is TGTGCCAGCAGCTTACTTTCACCCCTCCACTTT. This sequence encodes CASSLLSPLHF. The V gene is TRBV7-9, the J gene TRBJ1-6; D remains ambiguous. Germline V gives CDR1 SEHNR, CDR2 FQNEAQ (reference sequence). The CDR3 length is 11 residues. Trimming took 2 bases from V and 9 from J, leaving 2 bases between them.

This sequence joins TRBV7-2 and TRBJ2-3; D is possibly TRBD2 (6 bases). Trimming shortened V by 1 base and J by 2 bases, and 16 bases separated the two germline ends. CDR1 and CDR2 (germline): SGHTA, FQGNSA. The CDR3 totals 17 residues. CDR3 in DNA: TGTGCCAGCAGCTTAGTCGCTACTAGCTATCTCACAGATACGCAGTATTTT. This codes for CASSLVATSYLTDTQYF.

This clonotype was counted once. The gene calls are TRBV7-3 and TRBJ2-3; possibly TRBD2 for D (5 bases). Trimming removed 4 bases at V and 6 bases at J, with 14 bases between. The CDR3 covers 14 residues. Germline values: CDR1 SGHTA, CDR2 FQGTGA. As DNA, the CDR3 is TGTGCCAGCAGCTACCTTAGCGCCTCGGATACGCAGTATTTT. Its protein product is CASSYLSASDTQYF.

This chain uses TRBV2 with TRBJ2-1; D perhaps matches TRBD1 (6 bases). Trimming pared 8 bases from V and 8 bases from J, leaving 10 bases between. The CDR3 extends over 11 amino acids. Per germline, CDR1 SNHLY and CDR2 FYNNEI. CDR3 DNA: TGTGCCAGCGCCGAGGGGGATGAGCAGTTCTTC. Translation gives CASAEGDEQFF.

This clonotype was detected many times. This chain connects TRBV29-1 to TRBJ2-1; D is unclear. Between the trimmed V and J ends, which lost 6 bases and 9 bases, there was a span of 9 bases. Germline CDR1 SQVTM, CDR2 ANQGSEA. CDR3 length: 10 residues. The CDR3 spells CSVGTSEQFF. The CDR3 nucleotides read TGCAGCGTGGGAACCAGTGAGCAGTTCTTC.

This clonotype has a handful of counts. This chain uses TRBV5-1 with TRBJ2-1, with TRBD2 identical over 8 bases. This CDR3 contains 15 residues. Losses at the gene ends were 0 bases for V and 4 bases for J; bases not matched to a gene: 3. Germline values: CDR1 SGHRS, CDR2 YFSETQ. DNA of the CDR3: TGCGCCAGCAGCTTGGACAGCGGGAGATACAATGAGCAGTTCTTC. It encodes CASSLDSGRYNEQFF.

This clonotype was observed a handful of times. The chain couples TRBV3-1 to TRBJ2-2; D remains unclear. Looked up from germline, CDR1 is LGHDT and CDR2 is YNNKEL (reference sequence). The CDR3 runs to 14 residues. Trimming pared 4 bases from V and 0 bases from J, leaving 6 bases between. CDR3 sequence (DNA): TGTGCCAGCAGCCCGTCAGCGAACACCGGGGAGCTGTTTTTT. This gives the protein CASSPSANTGELFF.